These 9 T cell receptor beta chains were all obtained from the same sample, sequenced in a study of technical replicates of blood from a handful of donors. TCRdb's table, derived via immunoSEQ multiplex PCR, lists solely in-frame clones and lacks some. The table shows about 79,000 clones, with 80% to 95% occurring only once. Sequencing was done on a sample of T cells isolated from PBMCs. These receptors were collected from a human donor in good health. Some clones in this sample may be carry-over from other donors' samples.

The V call is TRBV7-9, the J call TRBJ1-3; a weak D match, TRBD1 (5 bases). Germline CDR1 SEHNR, CDR2 FQNEAQ (reference sequence). The CDR3 runs 18 residues. V shed 5 bases and J shed 7 bases, with 27 bases lying between them. The CDR3 DNA follows: TGTGCCAGCAGCCCCACCAGCTGGTCAGGGCAAATAGGGAACACCATATATTTT. Amino acid sequence: CASSPTSWSGQIGNTIYF.

The chain has TRBV5-1 and TRBJ1-1; maybe TRBD1 (5 bases). Germline V gene lookup returns CDR1 SGHRS and CDR2 YFSETQ. CDR3 size: 14 residues. Trimming removed 0 bases at V and 1 base at J, with 7 bases between. CDR3 bases: TGCGCCAGCAGCTTGGTTCAGGGGAACACTGAAGCTTTCTTT. Translated: CASSLVQGNTEAFF.

The V and J genes are TRBV30 and TRBJ2-7, with 8 bases matching TRBD2. V gave up 0 bases and J gave up 2 bases; unmatched junction bases: 6. The CDR3 extends over 15 amino acids. Germline values: CDR1 GTSNPN, CDR2 SVGIG (reference sequence). CDR3 coding DNA: TGTGCCTGGAGTGTAAAGGCGGGAGGTCCCTACGAGCAGTACTTC. It translates to CAWSVKAGGPYEQYF.

This chain connects TRBV2 to TRBJ1-5, with TRBD1 identical over 9 bases. The V segment lost 6 bases and the J segment 4 bases; nucleotides outside the gene matches: 4. In germline, CDR1 is SNHLY, CDR2 FYNNEI. The CDR3 length is 14 residues. CDR3 sequence (DNA): TGTGCCAGCAGGGGGGACAGGGAGAATCAGCCCCAGCATTTT. Protein: CASRGDRENQPQHF.

The chain recombines TRBV5-4 with TRBJ2-2; TRBD2 matches 10 bases. Germline V CDR1 and CDR2: SGHNT, YYREEE (reference sequence). After removal of 4 bases from V and 4 bases from J, the junction contained 4 bases not matched to a gene. The CDR3 totals 15 residues. The CDR3 here is CASSPGTSVTGELFF. CDR3 coding DNA: TGTGCCAGCAGCCCCGGGACTAGCGTCACCGGGGAGCTGTTTTTT.

J is TRBJ2-7 and V is TRBV25-1, with 8 bases identical to TRBD1. Trimming removed 3 bases from V and 3 bases from J; junction bases left unmatched: 4. The CDR3 is 14 amino acids. Germline-derived CDR1 and CDR2 are MGHDK and SYGVNS. CDR3 in amino acids: CASSDATGVYEQYF. The DNA for the CDR3 is TGTGCCAGCAGTGATGCGACAGGGGTCTACGAGCAGTACTTC.

Here the CDR3 reads CASSPERFTDTQYF. The DNA of the CDR3 is TGCGCCAGCAGCCCCGAACGGTTCACAGATACGCAGTATTTT. The V and J genes are TRBV4-1 and TRBJ2-3; D call uncertain. The germline CDR1 and CDR2 sequences are MGHRA and YSYEKL. The CDR3 totals 14 residues. Trimming removed 4 bases from V and 2 bases from J, with 10 bases in between.

The V call is TRBV4-1, the J call TRBJ2-7, with 10 bases fitting TRBD2. From germline, CDR1 is MGHRA and CDR2 YSYEKL. V trimming: 0 bases; J trimming: 5 bases; junction bases outside the gene matches: 7. The CDR3 has 16 amino acids. For the CDR3, the DNA is TGCGCCAGCAGCCAAGAGTCGGCTAGCGGGAGAAACGAGCAGTACTTC. Its translation is CASSQESASGRNEQYF.

The gene calls are TRBV4-1 and TRBJ2-1, with D possibly matching TRBD2 (5 bases). V dropped 0 bases and J dropped 4 bases, with 16 bases sitting between them. Germline assignment: CDR1 MGHRA and CDR2 YSYEKL. The CDR3 has 17 amino acids. CDR3 residues: CASSQDLLSAVYNEQFF. CDR3 coding DNA: TGCGCCAGCAGCCAAGATCTTCTTTCAGCGGTTTACAATGAGCAGTTCTTC.